This T cell receptor beta chain emerged from a study of cytomegalovirus exposure and HLA in healthy donors. Study details: The 130 or so validation repertoires, a later analysis reported, used the same platform as the 600 to 850 repertoires from the first cohort.

To note about this clone: Antigen unknown.

Study results and limitations: The authors enumerated 150 to 200 TCR beta chains as linked to cytomegalovirus. Whilst most TCR sequences proved rare, a subset of public TCRs occurred across many donors.

Here immunoSEQ multiplex PCR was the method, and the copy in TCRdb shows in-frame clones only, minus some. Of 110,000 or so clones listed, about 91% are singletons. The donors were members of the validation cohort comprising about 130 subjects, separate from the roughly 680-subject first cohort. Germline values: CDR1 MNHEY, CDR2 SMNVEV (reference sequence). The length of the CDR3 is 15 residues. V was shortened by 8 bases and J by 0 bases, with 14 bases between the two germline ends. The chain couples TRBV27 to TRBJ2-1, with a tentative D call TRBD2 (6 bases). The material sequenced was PBMCs. This clonotype originated in a man aged 18 to 29 in good health and CMV-seronegative. The CDR3 nucleotides are TGTGCCAGCGGCAGGGACTCCGGCTCCTACAATGAGCAGTTCTTC. It codes for CASGRDSGSYNEQFF.